The entry below gives a single T cell receptor beta chain sequence along with its context. The antigen is unknown. The sample is drawn from a study of CXCR3-negative and CXCR3-positive naive CD8 T cells. About the research overall: Sequencing gave about 135 million TRB reads overall, about 1.5 +/- 0.3 million per library. Study-level results: Much lower diversity was found in memory CD8+ cells, while both naive subsets had comparably high diversity. Naive cells used TRBV-TRBJ genes in much the same way whether CXCR3-negative or CXCR3-positive; memory cells did not. Against CXCR3-negative naive cells, CXCR3-positive naive cells showed more hydrophobic TRB CDR3s.

UMI-labeled 5' RACE yielded the TRB cDNA libraries. Reanalyzing the 5' RACE reads, TCRdb keeps one entry per CDR3 protein, without DNA. The table lists over 100,000 distinct CDR3 sequences. The CDR3 length is 19 residues. Looked up from germline, CDR1 is MDHEN and CDR2 is SYDVKM. CD8+ T cell subsets were each sorted in triplicate, around 300,000 cells apiece. This chain uses TRBV28 with TRBJ2-1; TCRdb outputs TRBD2, but without DNA this stays unchecked. The sample consisted of naive CXCR3+ CD8+ T cells from blood. Specified subset: CD45RO-CCR7+CD27+CD95- naive CD8+ T cells expressing CXCR3 (TNR3+). This TCR was recovered from a human donor in good health. Some clones in this sample may be carry-over from other donors' samples. The CDR3: CASSLVWPLAGGPEDEQFF. Full variable domain (outside the CDR3, taken from reference TRBV28 and TRBJ2-1): DVKVTQSSRYLVKRTGEKVFLECVQDMDHENMFWYRQDPGLGLRLIYFSYDVKMKEKGDIPEGYSVSREKKERFSLILESASTNQTSMYLCASSLVWPLAGGPEDEQFFGPGTRLTVL.